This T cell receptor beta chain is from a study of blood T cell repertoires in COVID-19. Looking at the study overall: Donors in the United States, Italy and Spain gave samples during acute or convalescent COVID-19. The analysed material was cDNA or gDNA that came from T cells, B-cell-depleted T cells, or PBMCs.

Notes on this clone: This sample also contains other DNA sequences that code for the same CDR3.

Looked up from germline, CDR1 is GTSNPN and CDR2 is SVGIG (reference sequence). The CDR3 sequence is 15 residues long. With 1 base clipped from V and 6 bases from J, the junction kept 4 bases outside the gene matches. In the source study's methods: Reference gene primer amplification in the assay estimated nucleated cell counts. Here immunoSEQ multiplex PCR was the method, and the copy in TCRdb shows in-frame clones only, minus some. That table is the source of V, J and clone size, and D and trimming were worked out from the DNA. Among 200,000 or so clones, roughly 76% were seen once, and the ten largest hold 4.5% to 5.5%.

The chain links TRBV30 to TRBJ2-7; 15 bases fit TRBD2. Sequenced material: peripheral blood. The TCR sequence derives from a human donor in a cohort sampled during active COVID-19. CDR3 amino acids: CAWSGTSGRASEQYF. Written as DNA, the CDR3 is TGTGCCTGGAGTGGGACTAGCGGGAGGGCCAGCGAGCAGTACTTC.